The 22 T cell receptor beta chains given below trace back to one sample, sequenced in a study of regulatory T cells in long-lasting Graves disease. Stated time point: newly diagnosed GD, antithyroid drugs for less than 3 months. Following extraction of RNA from PBMCs, that RNA was used to make the TCR library. Arm-PCR of CDR3 regions and iRepertoire HTBI primers were used to build TCR beta libraries. From the multiplex PCR reads, TCRdb called clonotypes with MiXCR, one entry per CDR3 protein. The top ten hold approximately 9% of the sample, which has about 520,000 distinct CDR3 sequences, around 12% seen once. This sample also appeared in a second study, on T cells in Graves' hyperthyroidism and ophthalmopathy.

The source material was peripheral blood mononuclear cells (PBMCs), sampled at new diagnosis, from a patient treated with antithyroid drugs. These receptors came from a woman aged 25 to 45 with Graves disease.

This clonotype was observed a handful of times. V gene TRBV6-1 combines with J gene TRBJ1-2; possible D gene TRBD1, 6 bases. From germline, CDR1 is MNHNS and CDR2 SASEGT. The germline V and J ends were trimmed by 6 bases and 4 bases, with 15 bases remaining between them. The CDR3 contains 14 residues. CDR3 DNA sequence: TGTGCCAGCAGAAGACAGGAACCGCCCTATGGCTACACCTTC. Its translation: CASRRQEPPYGYTF.

This clonotype was seen ten or more times. This chain joins TRBV2 and TRBJ2-7; no clear D gene. The V gene's germline CDR1 is SNHLY and CDR2 FYNNEI. Trimming removed 7 bases at V and 4 bases at J, with 14 bases between. The CDR3 is 13 amino acids. The CDR3 reads CASTPPLSYEQYF. CDR3 nucleotide sequence: TGTGCCAGCACTCCCCCCCTGTCTTACGAGCAGTACTTC.

In this sample, this clonotype turned up many times. V usage is TRBV7-3 and J usage is TRBJ2-2, with D perhaps matching TRBD1 (5 bases). V lost 2 bases, J lost 5 bases, and 12 bases lay in between. Germline V gene sequence: CDR1 SGHTA, CDR2 FQGTGA. This CDR3 comprises 15 residues. The CDR3 sequence: CASSLQGLRTGELFF. CDR3 nucleotide sequence: TGTGCCAGCAGCTTACAGGGATTGAGGACCGGGGAGCTGTTTTTT.

This clonotype has only a few counts. Possible read error: a much larger clone is one base away. The genes are TRBV12-3 or TRBV12-4 and TRBJ2-5; 9 bases align to TRBD2. Near its end, the DNA agrees better with TRBJ2-1, so the J call may be wrong. CDR3 length equals 17 residues. CDR3 in amino acids: CAGSLQFRLAGNNEQFF. CDR3 in DNA: TGTGCCGGCAGTTTACAGTTTCGGCTAGCGGGGAACAATGAGCAGTTCTTC.

This clonotype was detected ten times or more. The chain couples TRBV5-1 to TRBJ2-7; TRBD2 is a possible D gene (6 bases). Trimming cost V 5 bases and J 3 bases, with 18 bases left between them. The CDR3 is 15 amino acids. Germline loops: CDR1 SGHRS, CDR2 YFSETQ. The chain's CDR3 is CASRQSGSVVYEQYF. The CDR3 DNA reads as TGCGCCAGCAGACAGAGCGGGTCGGTGGTCTACGAGCAGTACTTC.

This clonotype has a count of ten or more. This sequence joins TRBV11-1 and TRBJ2-6; D not resolved. CDR1 is SGHAT, CDR2 FQDESV, per germline (reference sequence). The CDR3 contains 16 residues. Trimming removed 5 bases from V and 0 bases from J, with 11 bases in between. For the CDR3, the DNA is TGTGCCAGCAGCCCCGCCTTATACTCTGGGGCCAACGTCCTGACTTTC. Amino acid sequence: CASSPALYSGANVLTF.

This clonotype was picked up many times. This rearrangement joins TRBV7-8 to TRBJ1-5; 9 bases fit TRBD1. This CDR3 has 16 residues. Germline values: CDR1 SGHVS, CDR2 FQNEAQ. J lost 4 bases, V lost 2 bases, and 6 bases had no gene match. This chain's CDR3 is CASSLSSGTGNQPQHF. Written as DNA, the CDR3 is TGTGCCAGCAGCTTATCGTCGGGGACAGGGAATCAGCCCCAGCATTTT.

This clonotype was found many times. The rearrangement joins TRBV7-9 to TRBJ1-4; D is uncertain. Germline V gene sequence: CDR1 SEHNR, CDR2 FQNEAQ (reference sequence). The CDR3 length is 13 residues. Trimming took off 5 bases at V and 6 bases at J, with 10 bases between the two ends. The CDR3, as DNA: TGTGCCAGCAGCCGCCGGAGGGATGAAAAACTGTTTTTT. It specifies CASSRRRDEKLFF.

A word on this clonotype: Because it lacks the conserved phenylalanine or tryptophan at the end, this CDR3 is likely a read error. The J gene is TRBJ2-1, the V gene TRBV12-3 or TRBV12-4, with D unclear. V was trimmed by 4 bases and J by 0 bases, leaving 10 bases between them. The CDR3 contains 15 residues. DNA for the CDR3: TGTGCCAGCAGTTACATGGCGACCTCCTACAATGAGCAGTTCTCC. This codes for CASSYMATSYNEQFS.

This clonotype was seen only a few times. The J gene is TRBJ2-7, the V gene TRBV4-3, with 13 bases matching TRBD2. Germline values: CDR1 LGHNA, CDR2 YSLEER. Trimming at V came to 3 bases and at J to 6 bases, leaving 20 bases not matched to a gene. This CDR3 comprises 20 residues. CDR3 nucleotides: TGCGCCAGCAGCCATCACACCCGGACTAGCGGGAGTGGGATCCTCGGCGAGCAGTACTTC. It codes for CASSHHTRTSGSGILGEQYF.

This chain connects TRBV2 to TRBJ2-5; 10 nucleotides align to TRBD2. In germline, CDR1 is SNHLY, CDR2 FYNNEI. The CDR3 totals 17 residues. V shed 3 bases, J shed 1 base, and the junction held 8 bases outside the gene matches. The CDR3 region is CASSEEASGRSQETQYF. In nucleotides, the CDR3 is TGTGCCAGCAGTGAGGAGGCTAGCGGGAGATCCCAAGAGACCCAGTACTTC.

A remark on this clonotype: A far bigger clonotype differs at one base, so this is likely a read error. This chain connects TRBV27 to TRBJ2-5; D is possibly TRBD2 (6 bases). Matching the DNA end better, TRBJ2-1 makes the J call doubtful. Germline lookup yields CDR1 MNHEY and CDR2 SMNVEV (reference sequence). The CDR3 spans 14 residues. The CDR3: CASSYNGSYNEQFF. The CDR3, as DNA: TGTGCCAGCAGTTATAACGGGAGCTACAATGAGCAGTTCTTC.

This clonotype was found a few times. The V and J genes are TRBV4-1 and TRBJ2-1, with 8 bases identical to TRBD2. V lost 2 bases, J lost 12 bases, and 12 bases stayed unmatched. Germline V gives CDR1 MGHRA, CDR2 YSYEKL. The CDR3 contains 15 residues. The DNA of the CDR3 is TGCGCCAGCAGCCAACTTGAGGTAGCGGGGCGCGGGCAGTTCTTC. It encodes CASSQLEVAGRGQFF.

This clonotype appeared a few times. This chain uses TRBV5-6 with TRBJ1-2, with D maybe TRBD1 (5 bases). The ends were cut back, 4 bases at V and 7 bases at J, with 17 bases in the middle. The CDR3 has 14 residues. Germline V CDR1 and CDR2: SGHDT, YYEEEE. This CDR3 reads CASSPGTFLGGYTF. The CDR3 region has the DNA TGTGCCAGCAGCCCAGGGACGTTCTTGGGTGGCTACACCTTC.

This clonotype occurred many times. The genes are TRBV28 and TRBJ2-5, with D maybe TRBD2 (5 bases). From germline, CDR1 is MDHEN and CDR2 SYDVKM. The CDR3 sequence is 15 residues long. V lost 2 bases, J lost 1 base, and 11 bases lay in between. CDR3 in DNA: TGTGCCAGCAGTTTAGAATCGGGGAGCCAAGAGACCCAGTACTTC. Amino acids: CASSLESGSQETQYF.

Details on this clonotype: At one of its ends the junction is not consistent with the germline gene, which may arise from a read error. The rearrangement uses TRBV13 and TRBJ1-1; a possible D gene is TRBD1 (6 bases). The CDR3 has 13 amino acids. Germline CDR1 reads PRHDT; CDR2 reads FYEKMQ (reference sequence). The CDR3 DNA sequence: TGTGCCACCACGGGGGGCTGGAACACTGGAGCTTTCTTT. Protein sequence: CATTGGWNTGAFF. Together with reference TRBV13 and TRBJ1-1, the CDR3 gives the full variable domain: AAGVIQSPRHLIKEKRETATLKCYPIPRHDTVYWYQQGPGQDPQFLISFYEKMQSDKGSIPDRFSAQQFSDYHSELNMSSLELGDSALYFCATTGGWNTGAFFGQGTRLTVV.

At least ten counts were recorded for this clonotype. J is TRBJ2-7 and V is TRBV4-1, with 9 bases identical to TRBD1. V was pared by 2 bases and J by 3 bases, with 8 bases of the junction left unmatched. Germline V gene sequence: CDR1 MGHRA, CDR2 YSYEKL. The CDR3 length is 16 residues. The CDR3 DNA is TGCGCCAGCAGCCAACTTGCTGGGACAGGGAGCTACGAGCAGTACTTC. Translating it yields CASSQLAGTGSYEQYF.

Ten or more counts support this clonotype. The V gene is TRBV20-1, the J gene TRBJ1-1; D is unresolved. V was clipped by 0 bases and J by 0 bases, with 14 bases between them. CDR3 length equals 16 residues. Germline V CDR1 and CDR2: DFQATT, SNEGSKA (reference sequence). The CDR3 sequence is CSAREARGRMNTEAFF. The CDR3 DNA sequence: TGCAGTGCTAGAGAAGCGCGAGGCCGGATGAACACTGAAGCTTTCTTT.

There are many counts of this clonotype. A read error may account for a junction end that differs from germline. This chain uses TRBV5-1 with TRBJ1-2; 8 nucleotides match TRBD1. The CDR3 length is 14 residues. The germline V gene encodes CDR1 SGHRS and CDR2 YFSETQ. CDR3 sequence: CASSFGQGGYGYTF. The CDR3 DNA follows: TGTGCCAGCAGCTTTGGACAGGGTGGCTATGGCTACACCTTC.

This clonotype was seen at least ten times. The chain is built from TRBV29-1 and TRBJ1-5; possibly TRBD1 for D (6 bases). Germline assignment: CDR1 SQVTM and CDR2 ANQGSEA. This CDR3 comprises 14 residues. The ends were cut back, 5 bases at V and 9 bases at J, with 20 bases in the middle. The CDR3 protein is CSVTDRTMGSPQHF. The CDR3 DNA follows: TGCAGCGTTACCGACAGGACCATGGGTTCGCCCCAGCATTTT.

There are many counts of this clonotype. Germline and junction disagree at one end, which may indicate a read error. The chain has TRBV7-8 and TRBJ1-1; 7 positions agree with TRBD1. This CDR3 is 12 amino acids long. From germline, CDR1 is SGHVS and CDR2 FQNEAQ. The CDR3 DNA follows: TGTGCCAGCAGCGAGGACAGGACTGCAGCTTTCTTT. Amino acid sequence: CASSEDRTAAFF.

This clonotype was found a few times. The J gene is TRBJ2-3, the V gene TRBV7-2; D is perhaps TRBD1 (5 bases). V lost 4 bases and J 2 bases, leaving 10 bases between the germline ends. Per germline, CDR1 SGHTA and CDR2 FQGNSA. There are 14 residues in the CDR3. The DNA of the CDR3 is TGTGCCAGCAGCTACAGACAGTACACAGATACGCAGTATTTT. It specifies CASSYRQYTDTQYF.